The 25 T cell receptor beta chains given below trace back to one sample, sequenced in a study of blood T cell repertoires in COVID-19. Method: immunoSEQ multiplex PCR; TCRdb's copy keeps in-frame clones and lacks some. The data hold around 97,000 clones, with 84% observed a single time. Sample: peripheral blood. These receptors came from a human donor in a cohort sampled during active or convalescent COVID-19.

J is TRBJ2-2 and V is TRBV12-3 or TRBV12-4; D is possibly TRBD1 (5 bases). Trimming cost V 6 bases and J 8 bases, with 13 bases left between them. CDR3 length equals 13 residues. The CDR3 sequence: CASRPRGSGELFF. CDR3 sequence (DNA): TGTGCCAGCAGGCCTAGGGGTTCTGGGGAGCTGTTTTTT.

This sequence joins TRBV7-3 and TRBJ2-3; TRBD1 matches 7 bases. The V gene's germline CDR1 is SGHTA and CDR2 FQGTGA. The CDR3 extends over 14 amino acids. Losses at the gene ends were 5 bases for V and 5 bases for J; bases not matched to a gene: 7. The CDR3 DNA is TGTGCCAGCAGCCCGCGACAGGGTGGAGATACGCAGTATTTT. This encodes CASSPRQGGDTQYF. Variable domain in full (rest from reference TRBV7-3 and TRBJ2-3): GAGVSQTPSNKVTEKGKYVELRCDPISGHTALYWYRQSLGQGPEFLIYFQGTGAADDSGLPNDRFFAVRPEGSVSTLKIQRTERGDSAVYLCASSPRQGGDTQYFGPGTRLTVL.

There are a few counts of this clone. The J gene is TRBJ2-3, the V gene TRBV7-2; weak D call: TRBD2 (7 bases). The length of the CDR3 is 15 residues. The germline CDR1 and CDR2 sequences are SGHTA and FQGNSA. V dropped 3 bases and J dropped 2 bases, with 12 bases sitting between them. The CDR3 here is CASSFPGGLTDTQYF. Written as DNA, the CDR3 is TGTGCCAGCAGCTTTCCGGGGGGCCTCACAGATACGCAGTATTTT. The variable domain in full, with the rest retrieved from reference TRBV7-2 and TRBJ2-3, is GAGVSQSPSNKVTEKGKDVELRCDPISGHTALYWYRQSLGQGLEFLIYFQGNSAPDKSGLPSDRFSAERTGGSVSTLTIQRTQQEDSAVYLCASSFPGGLTDTQYFGPGTRLTVL.

This CDR3 is CASSALSTNTYEQYF. The CDR3, as DNA: TGTGCCAGCAGTGCCCTGAGTACTAACACATACGAGCAGTACTTC. The chain uses TRBV2 and TRBJ2-7; D gene uncertain. CDR3 length: 15 residues. Germline loops: CDR1 SNHLY, CDR2 FYNNEI. V was cut by 4 bases and J by 4 bases, with 17 bases left in between. Looking up the rest from reference TRBV2 and TRBJ2-7 gives the full variable domain: EPEVTQTPSHQVTQMGQEVILRCVPISNHLYFYWYRQILGQKVEFLVSFYNNEISEKSEIFDDQFSVERPDGSNFTLKIRSTKLEDSAMYFCASSALSTNTYEQYFGPGTRLTVT.

The chain combines TRBV19 with TRBJ1-2, with D hard to call. Trimming shortened V by 0 bases and J by 0 bases, and 11 bases separated the two germline ends. The germline V gene encodes CDR1 LNHDA and CDR2 SQIVND (reference sequence). This CDR3 comprises 16 residues. The CDR3 region is CASSIDRYAANYGYTF. CDR3 bases: TGTGCCAGTAGTATAGATCGTTACGCGGCTAACTATGGCTACACCTTC.

J is TRBJ2-7 and V is TRBV5-1; 8 nucleotides match TRBD1. This CDR3 comprises 14 residues. J lost 3 bases, V lost 2 bases, and 4 bases had no gene match. CDR1 SGHRS and CDR2 YFSETQ come from the germline V gene. The CDR3 DNA reads as TGCGCCAGCAGCTTATCAGGGGGCAGCTACGAGCAGTACTTC. Translation gives CASSLSGGSYEQYF.

The chain has TRBV9 and TRBJ2-1; no firm D call. Germline V gene lookup returns CDR1 SGDLS and CDR2 YYNGEE. The germline V and J ends were trimmed by 0 bases and 10 bases, with 11 bases remaining between them. This CDR3 is built from 13 residues. CDR3 in DNA: TGTGCCAGCAGCGTAGGTCAGGCCAACGAGCAGTTCTTC. Protein product: CASSVGQANEQFF. The whole variable domain, filled in from reference TRBV9 and TRBJ2-1, reads DSGVTQTPKHLITATGQRVTLRCSPRSGDLSVYWYQQSLDQGLQFLIQYYNGEERAKGNILERFSAQQFPDLHSELNLSSLELGDSALYFCASSVGQANEQFFGPGTRLTVL.

V gene TRBV19 combines with J gene TRBJ2-3, with 9 bases that match TRBD1. Germline V lookup: CDR1 LNHDA, CDR2 SQIVND (reference sequence). The V gene end was trimmed by 3 bases and the J gene end by 4 bases; junction bases not matched to a gene: 5. The CDR3 length is 15 residues. CDR3 protein: CASSIGTGPADTQYF. The CDR3 coding sequence is TGTGCCAGTAGTATTGGGACAGGGCCCGCAGATACGCAGTATTTT. Full variable domain (outside the CDR3, taken from reference TRBV19 and TRBJ2-3): DGGITQSPKYLFRKEGQNVTLSCEQNLNHDAMYWYRQDPGQGLRLIYYSQIVNDFQKGDIAEGYSVSREKKESFPLTVTSAQKNPTAFYLCASSIGTGPADTQYFGPGTRLTVL.

This sequence joins TRBV27 and TRBJ1-1, with D perhaps matching TRBD1 (5 bases). The CDR3 runs to 13 residues. Germline lookup yields CDR1 MNHEY and CDR2 SMNVEV (reference sequence). Deletions cut 2 bases from V and 4 bases from J, with 8 bases between. CDR3 sequence: CASSLGGGTEAFF. CDR3 bases: TGTGCCAGCAGTTTAGGGGGAGGCACTGAAGCTTTCTTT.

The V gene is TRBV5-1, the J gene TRBJ1-2, with D tentatively TRBD1 (6 bases). The germline CDR1 and CDR2 sequences are SGHRS and YFSETQ. This CDR3 has 14 residues. In DNA, the CDR3 is TGCCCCACCAGCTCAGGACCGGGGAGGGGGGGCTACACCTTC. Residues: CPTSSGPGRGGYTF.

The chain joins TRBV28 to TRBJ2-5; the D gene is possibly TRBD1 (6 bases). V lost 4 bases to trimming and J lost 2 bases, with 17 bases between them. CDR3 length equals 16 residues. The germline CDR1 and CDR2 sequences are MDHEN and SYDVKM. The CDR3 spells CASSSRQAPEQETQYF. The CDR3 bases are TGTGCCAGCAGTTCGCGACAGGCCCCCGAGCAAGAGACCCAGTACTTC.

J is TRBJ1-2 and V is TRBV18, with 7 positions matching TRBD1. The CDR3 is 15 residues long. The J segment lost 4 bases and the V segment lost 3 bases, leaving 8 bases of the junction unmatched. Germline assignment: CDR1 KGHSH and CDR2 LQKENI. CDR3 sequence reads: CASSPTAGQPYGYTF. Here the CDR3 DNA reads TGTGCCAGCTCACCGACCGCGGGACAGCCCTATGGCTACACCTTC.

This chain connects TRBV5-1 to TRBJ2-2; TRBD1 agrees at 8 bases. Germline V gene data show CDR1 as SGHRS and CDR2 as YFSETQ. Losses at the gene ends were 4 bases for V and 5 bases for J; bases not matched to a gene: 10. The CDR3 contains 16 residues. This chain's CDR3 is CASSTPDRVATGELFF. The CDR3 DNA is TGCGCCAGCAGCACCCCGGACAGGGTGGCAACCGGGGAGCTGTTTTTT.

The rearrangement uses TRBV19 and TRBJ2-1, with 10 bases that match TRBD1. CDR3 length equals 13 residues. Germline-derived CDR1 and CDR2 are LNHDA and SQIVND (reference sequence). Unmatched junction bases numbered 2, after V lost 6 bases and J lost 6 bases. CDR3 sequence reads: CASRRDRGNEQFF. CDR3 in DNA: TGTGCCAGTAGACGGGACAGGGGCAATGAGCAGTTCTTC.

The chain links TRBV3-1 (or the pseudogene TRBV3-2) to TRBJ1-5; D call uncertain. Germline CDR1 and CDR2: LGHDT and YNNKEL (reference sequence). The V gene lost 5 bases and the J gene lost 3 bases, with 5 bases spanning the gap. CDR3 length: 12 amino acids. This CDR3 is CASSFYNQPQHF. The DNA for the CDR3 is TGTGCCAGCAGCTTTTACAATCAGCCCCAGCATTTT.

The CDR3 DNA reads as TGTGCCAGCAGCCAAGAGGCGGGGAACACTGAAGCTTTCTTT. Translating it yields CASSQEAGNTEAFF. The chain couples TRBV4-2 to TRBJ1-1; D is unclear. The germline V gene encodes CDR1 LGHNA and CDR2 YNFKEQ. The CDR3 is 14 residues long. V was cut by 0 bases and J by 1 base, with 6 bases left in between.

This clone appeared once. V is TRBV5-6 and J is TRBJ1-1; D unresolved. V lost 7 bases to trimming and J lost 5 bases, with 21 bases between them. CDR3 length equals 15 residues. Germline assignment: CDR1 SGHDT and CDR2 YYEEEE. The DNA of the CDR3 is TGTGCCAGCGTATCGGTGGTCCCTGGTGAGACTGAAGCTTTCTTT. Translation gives CASVSVVPGETEAFF.

The chain employs TRBV2 and TRBJ2-7; 9 positions match TRBD2. The V gene end was trimmed by 6 bases and the J gene end by 6 bases; junction bases not matched to a gene: 12. CDR1 and CDR2 from the germline V gene are SNHLY and FYNNEI. This CDR3 comprises 15 residues. CDR3 in DNA: TGTGCCAGCAGCCGAGATAGCGGGGGCCGGGGCGAGCAGTACTTC. It encodes CASSRDSGGRGEQYF.

The chain employs TRBV18 and TRBJ1-6; D gene uncertain. The CDR3 extends over 13 amino acids. Looked up from germline, CDR1 is KGHSH and CDR2 is LQKENI. The V end lost 8 bases, the J end lost 7 bases, and 12 bases lay between the germline ends. The CDR3 is CASRPLTNSPLHF. Written as DNA, the CDR3 is TGTGCCAGCCGACCTCTGACAAATTCACCCCTCCACTTT.

In DNA form, the CDR3 reads TGTGCCAGCAGTTCGGAGGACAGGGGGAGGAATGAGCAGTTCTTC. Translation gives CASSSEDRGRNEQFF. The rearrangement uses TRBV28 and TRBJ2-1; 10 bases match TRBD1. The CDR3 runs to 15 residues. Germline-derived CDR1 and CDR2 are MDHEN and SYDVKM. V trimming: 4 bases; J trimming: 7 bases; junction bases outside the gene matches: 7.

The chain carries TRBV6-5 and TRBJ1-1; a weak D match, TRBD1 (5 bases). Trimming stripped 7 bases from V and 0 bases from J, with 15 bases between. There are 15 residues in the CDR3. Germline CDR1 MNHEY, CDR2 SVGAGI. The CDR3 here is CASKISGGVNTEAFF. The CDR3 DNA follows: TGTGCCAGCAAAATTTCAGGAGGGGTGAACACTGAAGCTTTCTTT.

The chain carries TRBV5-1 and TRBJ1-2, with D perhaps matching TRBD1 (5 bases). The V end lost 3 bases, the J end lost 6 bases, and 12 bases lay between the germline ends. Germline CDR1 and CDR2: SGHRS and YFSETQ. CDR3 length: 13 amino acids. The CDR3 sequence is CASSSQGRDGYTF. For the CDR3, the DNA is TGCGCCAGCAGCTCTCAGGGTAGGGATGGCTACACCTTC. Filled out from reference TRBV5-1 and TRBJ1-2, the complete variable domain reads KAGVTQTPRYLIKTRGQQVTLSCSPISGHRSVSWYQQTPGQGLQFLFEYFSETQRNKGNFPGRFSGRQFSNSRSEMNVSTLELGDSALYLCASSSQGRDGYTFGSGTRLTVV.

This CDR3 is CASRRAPGLNTDTQYF. As DNA, the CDR3 is TGCGCCAGCAGGAGAGCACCGGGACTCAACACAGATACGCAGTATTTT. The chain couples TRBV5-1 to TRBJ2-3, with a possible D match to TRBD2 (6 bases). The CDR3 consists of 16 residues. Germline loops: CDR1 SGHRS, CDR2 YFSETQ. V lost 5 bases and J lost 2, with 18 bases in between.

The chain couples TRBV25-1 to TRBJ1-5, with 9 positions matching TRBD1. The CDR3 is made up of 14 amino acids. CDR1 and CDR2 from the germline V gene are MGHDK and SYGVNS. The junction had 5 bases not matched to a gene; V was cut back by 3 bases and J by 8 bases. CDR3 nucleotide sequence: TGTGCCAGCAGTGATACAGGGGGCATTGAGCCCCAGCATTTT. This translates into CASSDTGGIEPQHF.

The chain is built from TRBV28 and TRBJ1-4, with D unclear. The CDR3 sequence is 15 residues long. Germline values: CDR1 MDHEN, CDR2 SYDVKM. The V end was cut by 4 bases, the J end by 8 bases, with 17 bases between. The CDR3 DNA sequence: TGTGCCAGCAGTTCGTCCGGACTCAGGAGGGAAAAACTGTTTTTT. Protein product: CASSSSGLRREKLFF.